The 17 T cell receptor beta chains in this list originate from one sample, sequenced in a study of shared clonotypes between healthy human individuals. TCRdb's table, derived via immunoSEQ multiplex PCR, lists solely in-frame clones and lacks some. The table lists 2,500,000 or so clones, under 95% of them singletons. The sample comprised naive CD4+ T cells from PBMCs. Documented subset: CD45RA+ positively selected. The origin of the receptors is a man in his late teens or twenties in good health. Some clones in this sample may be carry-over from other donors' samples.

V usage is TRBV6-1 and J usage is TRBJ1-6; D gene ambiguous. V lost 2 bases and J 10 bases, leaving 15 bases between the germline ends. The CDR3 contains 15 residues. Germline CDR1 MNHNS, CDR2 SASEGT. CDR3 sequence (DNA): TGTGCCAGCAGTGAAATTTTTAGCGGCGAGTCACCCCTCCACTTT. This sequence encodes CASSEIFSGESPLHF.

CDR3 protein: CASSTGTGYDTQYF. CDR3 DNA sequence: TGTGCCAGTAGTACAGGGACAGGGTACGATACGCAGTATTTT. V and J are TRBV19 and TRBJ2-3; 9 bases line up with TRBD1. Germline V gene data show CDR1 as LNHDA and CDR2 as SQIVND (reference sequence). The V segment lost 4 bases and the J segment 6 bases; nucleotides outside the gene matches: 5. CDR3 length equals 14 residues.

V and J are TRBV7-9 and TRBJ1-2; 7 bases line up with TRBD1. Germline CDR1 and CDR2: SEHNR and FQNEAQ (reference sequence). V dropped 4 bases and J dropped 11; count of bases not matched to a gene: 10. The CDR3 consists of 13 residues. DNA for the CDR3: TGTGCCAGCAGCTCGTCGGACAGGCGTGGTTACACCTTC. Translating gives CASSSSDRRGYTF.

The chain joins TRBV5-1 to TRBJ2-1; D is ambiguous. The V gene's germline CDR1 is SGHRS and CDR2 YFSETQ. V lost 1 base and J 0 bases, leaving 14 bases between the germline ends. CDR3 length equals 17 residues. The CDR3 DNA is TGCGCCAGCAGCTTGTCCCCGGGCCCCAACTCCTACAATGAGCAGTTCTTC. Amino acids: CASSLSPGPNSYNEQFF.

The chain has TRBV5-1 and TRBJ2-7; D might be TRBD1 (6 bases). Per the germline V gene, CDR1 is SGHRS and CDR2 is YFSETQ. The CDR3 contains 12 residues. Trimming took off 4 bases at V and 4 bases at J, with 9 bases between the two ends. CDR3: CASSARGYEQYF. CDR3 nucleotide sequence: TGCGCCAGCAGCGCCAGGGGTTACGAGCAGTACTTC. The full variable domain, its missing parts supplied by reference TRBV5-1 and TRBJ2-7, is KAGVTQTPRYLIKTRGQQVTLSCSPISGHRSVSWYQQTPGQGLQFLFEYFSETQRNKGNFPGRFSGRQFSNSRSEMNVSTLELGDSALYLCASSARGYEQYFGPGTRLTVT.

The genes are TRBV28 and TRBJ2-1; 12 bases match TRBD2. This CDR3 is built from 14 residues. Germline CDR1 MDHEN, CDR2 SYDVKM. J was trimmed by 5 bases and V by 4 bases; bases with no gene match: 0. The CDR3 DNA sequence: TGTGCCAGCAGTTGGACTAGCGGGAACAATGAGCAGTTCTTC. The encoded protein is CASSWTSGNNEQFF.

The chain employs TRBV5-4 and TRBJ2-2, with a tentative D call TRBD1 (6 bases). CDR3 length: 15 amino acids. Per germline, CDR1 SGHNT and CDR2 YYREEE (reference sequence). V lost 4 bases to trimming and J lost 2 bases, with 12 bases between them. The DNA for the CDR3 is TGTGCCAGCAGCGGGGGCCCCAGAAACACCGGGGAGCTGTTTTTT. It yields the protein CASSGGPRNTGELFF.

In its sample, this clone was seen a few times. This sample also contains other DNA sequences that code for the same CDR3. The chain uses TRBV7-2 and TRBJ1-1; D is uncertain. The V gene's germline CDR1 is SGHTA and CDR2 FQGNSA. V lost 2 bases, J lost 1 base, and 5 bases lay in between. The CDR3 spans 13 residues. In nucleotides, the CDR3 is TGTGCCAGCAGCTTAAGGCAGAACACTGAAGCTTTCTTT. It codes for CASSLRQNTEAFF.

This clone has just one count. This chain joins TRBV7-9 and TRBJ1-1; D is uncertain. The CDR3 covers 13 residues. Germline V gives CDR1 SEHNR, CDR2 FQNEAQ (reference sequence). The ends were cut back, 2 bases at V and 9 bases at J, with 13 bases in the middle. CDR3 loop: CASSLRLSNKAFF. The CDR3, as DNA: TGTGCCAGCAGCTTAAGATTGAGCAATAAAGCTTTCTTT.

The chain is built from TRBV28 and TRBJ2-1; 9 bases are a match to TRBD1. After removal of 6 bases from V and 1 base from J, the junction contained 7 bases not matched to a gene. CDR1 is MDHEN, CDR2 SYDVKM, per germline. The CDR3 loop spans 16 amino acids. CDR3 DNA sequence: TGTGCCAGCAGAACGACAGGGGGAGGATCCTACAATGAGCAGTTCTTC. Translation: CASRTTGGGSYNEQFF.

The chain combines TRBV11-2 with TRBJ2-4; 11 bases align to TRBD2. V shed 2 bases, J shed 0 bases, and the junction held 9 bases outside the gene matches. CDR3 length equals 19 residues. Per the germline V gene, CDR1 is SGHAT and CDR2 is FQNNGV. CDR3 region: CASSLMRRGLAGAKNIQYF. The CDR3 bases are TGTGCCAGCAGCTTAATGCGGAGAGGACTAGCGGGAGCCAAAAACATTCAGTACTTC.

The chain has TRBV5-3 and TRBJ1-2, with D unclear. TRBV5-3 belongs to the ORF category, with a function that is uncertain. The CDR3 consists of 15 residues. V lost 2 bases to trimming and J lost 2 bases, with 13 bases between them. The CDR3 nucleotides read TGTGCCAGAAGCTTTCCGTATGCCGAAAACTATGGCTACACCTTC. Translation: CARSFPYAENYGYTF.

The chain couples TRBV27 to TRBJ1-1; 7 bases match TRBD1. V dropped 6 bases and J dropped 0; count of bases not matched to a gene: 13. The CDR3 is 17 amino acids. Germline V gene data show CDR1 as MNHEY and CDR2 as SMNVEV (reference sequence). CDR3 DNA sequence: TGTGCCAGCAGCCACGGTCTAGGAGGGGGCATGAACACTGAAGCTTTCTTT. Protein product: CASSHGLGGGMNTEAFF.

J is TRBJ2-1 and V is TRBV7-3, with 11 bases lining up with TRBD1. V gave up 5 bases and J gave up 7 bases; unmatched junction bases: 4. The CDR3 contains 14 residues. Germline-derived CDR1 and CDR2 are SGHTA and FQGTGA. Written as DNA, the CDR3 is TGTGCCAGCAGCCCGGGACAGGGGGGAAATGAGCAGTTCTTC. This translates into CASSPGQGGNEQFF.

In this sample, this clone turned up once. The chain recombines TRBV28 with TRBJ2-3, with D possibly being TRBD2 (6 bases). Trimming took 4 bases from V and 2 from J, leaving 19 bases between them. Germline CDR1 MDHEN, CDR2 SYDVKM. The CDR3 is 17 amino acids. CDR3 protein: CASSSGGDPKTTDTQYF. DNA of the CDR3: TGTGCCAGCAGTTCGGGCGGGGATCCTAAGACCACAGATACGCAGTATTTT.

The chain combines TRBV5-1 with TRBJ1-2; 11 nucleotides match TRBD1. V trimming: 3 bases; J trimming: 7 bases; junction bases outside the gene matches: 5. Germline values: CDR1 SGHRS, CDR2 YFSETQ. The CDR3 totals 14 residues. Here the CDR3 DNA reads TGCGCCAGCAGCTCCGGACAGGGGGCGGGTGGCTACACCTTC. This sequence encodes CASSSGQGAGGYTF. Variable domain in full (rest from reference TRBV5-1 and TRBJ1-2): KAGVTQTPRYLIKTRGQQVTLSCSPISGHRSVSWYQQTPGQGLQFLFEYFSETQRNKGNFPGRFSGRQFSNSRSEMNVSTLELGDSALYLCASSSGQGAGGYTFGSGTRLTVV.

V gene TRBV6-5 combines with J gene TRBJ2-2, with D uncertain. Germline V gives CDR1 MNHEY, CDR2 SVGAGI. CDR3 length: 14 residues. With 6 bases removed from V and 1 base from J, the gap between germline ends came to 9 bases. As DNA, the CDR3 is TGTGCCAGCAGCCTATCCCGGAACACCGGGGAGCTGTTTTTT. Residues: CASSLSRNTGELFF.